This record covers a single TCR beta chain. The antigen is not known. The CDR3 runs to 14 residues. From germline, CDR1 is SGHKS and CDR2 YYEKEE (reference sequence). The V end was cut by 6 bases, the J end by 4 bases, with 11 bases between. The sample originates from a study of T cell responses to AZD1222 COVID-19 vaccine. The study's findings and limits: Researchers report vaccine-associated CD4 TCRs spanning spike, with dominance at 160-218 and 743-854. Most donors were white British and more were female, and clonal diversity was possibly underestimated. Among AZD1222 vaccinees, only 5 to 7 were seropositive at baseline.

Method: immunoSEQ multiplex PCR; TCRdb's copy keeps in-frame clones and lacks some. Of under 200,000 clones in the sample, over 85% are singletons; the top ten hold about 1.6%. V gene TRBV5-5 combines with J gene TRBJ1-6; D gene ambiguous. This specimen was peripheral blood, taken on day 0 of AZD1222 vaccination. The clonotype originates from an adult in good health. The CDR3 protein is CASNSGGYNSPLHF. In DNA, the CDR3 is TGTGCCAGCAATTCTGGAGGTTATAATTCACCCCTCCACTTT.